The present T cell receptor beta chain was sequenced within a study of vaccination effects on CD4 cells after COVID-19. Under the ViraFEST assay, PBMC were stimulated with viral peptide pools so that antigen-specific CD4+ T cells expanded. Sequencing was performed afterwards. CD4+ T cell isolation took place after less than 13 days of culture. No vaccinee had earlier SARS-CoV-2 infection, and nucleocapsid antibodies were negative. A few million PBMC were placed in each well, which was supplemented with approximately 9.2 IU/ml IL-2 and around 9.9 ug/ml peptides. The protocol was immunoSEQ multiplex PCR, while the TCRdb copy is restricted to in-frame clones and leaves out a portion. In the table there are about 27,000 clones, roughly 74% of which are singletons. This clone was found a few times. The antigen remains unidentified. This CDR3 spans 16 amino acids. Germline V gene lookup returns CDR1 SGHTS and CDR2 YDEGEE. The trim removed 0 bases at V and 3 bases at J, leaving 4 bases unmatched.

General observations from the study: Of the vaccine-induced clones from healthy vaccinees, merely 1 of 255 recognized common cold coronaviruses as well. Marked clonal contraction was seen in infection- and vaccine-induced clones late after vaccination.

The rearrangement links TRBV5-8 to TRBJ2-7; 12 nucleotides match TRBD2. This clonotype originated in a human donor who received a COVID-19 vaccine. Sequencing was performed on CD4+ T cells from PBMCs cultured with HCoV-NL63 spike peptides, taken before COVID-19 vaccination. Here the CDR3 reads CASSLETSGSNYEQYF. DNA of the CDR3: TGTGCCAGCAGCTTGGAGACTAGCGGGAGTAACTACGAGCAGTACTTC. Filled out from reference TRBV5-8 and TRBJ2-7, the complete variable domain reads EAGVTQSPTHLIKTRGQQATLRCSPISGHTSVYWYQQALGLGLQFLLWYDEGEERNRGNFPPRFSGRQFPNYSSELNVNALELEDSALYLCASSLETSGSNYEQYFGPGTRLTVT.